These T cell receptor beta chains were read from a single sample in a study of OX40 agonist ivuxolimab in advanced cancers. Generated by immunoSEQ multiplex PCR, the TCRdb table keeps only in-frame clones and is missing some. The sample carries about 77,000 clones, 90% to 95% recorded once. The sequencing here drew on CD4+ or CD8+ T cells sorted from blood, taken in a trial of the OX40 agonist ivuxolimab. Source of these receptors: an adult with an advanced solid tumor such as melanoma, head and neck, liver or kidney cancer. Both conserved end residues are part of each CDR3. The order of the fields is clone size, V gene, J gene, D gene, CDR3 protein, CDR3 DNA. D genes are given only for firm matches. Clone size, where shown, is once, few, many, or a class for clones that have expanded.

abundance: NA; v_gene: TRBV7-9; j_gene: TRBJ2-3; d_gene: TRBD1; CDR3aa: CASSQGGRSDTQYF; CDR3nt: TGTGCCAGCAGCCAAGGGGGCAGGTCAGATACGCAGTATTTT
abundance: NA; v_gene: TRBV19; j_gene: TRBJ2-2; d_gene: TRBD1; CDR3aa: CASSASGTGVAFNTGELFF; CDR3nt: TGTGCCAGTAGTGCTTCCGGGACAGGGGTCGCTTTTAACACCGGGGAGCTGTTTTTT
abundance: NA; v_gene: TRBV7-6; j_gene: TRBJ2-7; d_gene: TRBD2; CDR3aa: CASSQSGSPGEQYF; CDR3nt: TGTGCCAGCAGCCAAAGCGGGAGTCCCGGCGAGCAGTACTTC
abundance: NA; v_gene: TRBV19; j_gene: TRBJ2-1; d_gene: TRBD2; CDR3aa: CAITSGLAGVNEQFF; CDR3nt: TGTGCCATCACCTCGGGACTAGCGGGAGTCAATGAGCAGTTCTTC
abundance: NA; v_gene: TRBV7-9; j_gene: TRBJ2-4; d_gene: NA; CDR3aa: CASSSAGTGAKNIQYF; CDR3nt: TGTGCCAGCAGCTCTGCGGGGACGGGTGCCAAAAACATTCAGTACTTC
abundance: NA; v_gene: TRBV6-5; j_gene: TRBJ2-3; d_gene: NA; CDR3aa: CASGPGEQTQYF; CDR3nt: TGTGCCAGCGGGCCGGGAGAGCAGACGCAGTATTTT
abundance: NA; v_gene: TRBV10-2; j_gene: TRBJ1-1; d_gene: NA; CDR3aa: CASSADTPGKAFF; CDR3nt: TGCGCCAGCAGTGCGGACACCCCGGGGAAAGCTTTCTTT
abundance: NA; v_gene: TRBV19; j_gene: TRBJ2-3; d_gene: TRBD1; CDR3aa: CASRGTGPGDTQYF; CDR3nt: TGTGCCAGTAGGGGGACAGGGCCCGGAGATACGCAGTATTTT
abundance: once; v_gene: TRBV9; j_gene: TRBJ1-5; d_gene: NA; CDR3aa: CASSVGSLSNQPQHF; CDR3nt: TGTGCCAGCAGCGTGGGCTCCCTGAGCAATCAGCCCCAGCATTTT
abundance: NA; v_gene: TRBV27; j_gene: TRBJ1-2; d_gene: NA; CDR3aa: CASSDGGSNYGYTF; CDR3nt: TGTGCCAGCAGTGACGGGGGGTCTAACTATGGCTACACCTTC